The TCR beta chain described here comes from a study of graft-versus-host responses after intestinal transplantation. On the study more broadly: Every transplant recipient was induced with anti-thymocyte globulin, then maintained on tacrolimus and steroids for 2 to 3 years.

V lost 0 bases to trimming and J lost 4 bases, with 7 bases between them. The CDR3 sequence is 15 residues long. From germline, CDR1 is MNHEY and CDR2 SVGAGI. Sequenced by immunoSEQ multiplex PCR; TCRdb stores in-frame clones only, minus some. The sample holds around 93,000 clones, around 90% seen once. With regard to this clone: Its antigen is undetermined.

The V gene is TRBV6-5, the J gene TRBJ1-6, with a weak D call TRBD1 (6 bases). The receptor was isolated from a human donor who received an intestinal transplant. The specimen was unstimulated CD8+ T cells sorted from spleen or lymph node cells, collected before intestinal transplant. The CDR3, as DNA: TGTGCCAGCAGTTACTCGACAGGTTATAATTCACCCCTCCACTTT. It yields the protein CASSYSTGYNSPLHF.